The following is a T cell receptor beta chain sequence with its context. What it recognizes is unknown. The V gene lost 4 bases and the J gene lost 3 bases, with 18 bases spanning the gap. Per germline, CDR1 SGDLS and CDR2 YYNGEE. The CDR3 runs 16 residues. This specimen belongs to a study of CD8+ T cells in alopecia areata. Broader study findings: Whereas mice showed it more clearly, TCR sharing across patients was murkier, possibly because of HLA.

Sequencing relied on a cDNA template that was reverse transcribed from extracted RNA. Sequencing used immunoSEQ multiplex PCR; TCRdb keeps in-frame clones, though not all of them. The profile shows 150,000 or so clones, about 47% of them singletons. Sample: CD8+ T cells sorted from blood, taken at week 0. The chain recombines TRBV9 with TRBJ2-3; D tentatively reads TRBD1 or TRBD2 (7 bases each). This clonotype was obtained from a human donor with alopecia areata. CDR3 coding DNA: TGTGCCAGCAGCCACTCCAGCAGGGGGGGGACAGATACGCAGTATTTT. Translation: CASSHSSRGGTDTQYF.